This T cell receptor beta chain was observed in a study of lymphopenia after photon versus proton radiotherapy. This clone was found once. Its antigen remains unknown. From germline, CDR1 is SNHLY and CDR2 FYNNEI. The length of the CDR3 is 13 residues. The V end lost 3 bases, the J end lost 5 bases, and 11 bases lay between the germline ends. Clones were sequenced by immunoSEQ multiplex PCR, and TCRdb holds only the in-frame ones, with some missing. The sample has 150,000 to 200,000 clones; approximately 90% are singletons. Study-wide findings and caveats: Only patients who died were analyzed for survival; proton advantage is unproven. After lymphocyte nadir, photon-treated repertoires showed oligoclonal expansion, especially CD8+ Temra.

This sample comprised peripheral blood, obtained from a patient treated with photon-based radiotherapy. The chain recombines TRBV2 with TRBJ2-7; TRBD2 might be the D (5 bases). This TCR was sampled from a man aged 50 to 59 with gastric cancer. CDR3 DNA sequence: TGTGCCAGCAGTGACCCGTACGGGGACGAGCAGTACTTC. Amino acid sequence: CASSDPYGDEQYF.